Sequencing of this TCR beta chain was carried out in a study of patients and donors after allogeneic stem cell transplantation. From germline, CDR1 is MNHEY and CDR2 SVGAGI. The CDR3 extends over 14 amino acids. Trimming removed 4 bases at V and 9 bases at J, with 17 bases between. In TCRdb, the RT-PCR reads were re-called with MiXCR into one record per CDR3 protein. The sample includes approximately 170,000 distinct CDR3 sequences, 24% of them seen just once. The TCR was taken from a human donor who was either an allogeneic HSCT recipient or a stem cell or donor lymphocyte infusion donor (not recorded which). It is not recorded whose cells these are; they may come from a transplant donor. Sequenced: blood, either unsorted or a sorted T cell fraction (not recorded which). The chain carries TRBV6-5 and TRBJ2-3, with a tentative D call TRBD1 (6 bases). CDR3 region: CASSFSDSQTTQYF. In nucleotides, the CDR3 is TGTGCCAGCAGTTTTTCGGACAGCCAAACGACGCAGTATTTT.